The rows below give T cell receptor beta chains drawn from one sample of a study of CD8 T cells in Susac syndrome. TCRdb reanalysed the immunoSEQ multiplex PCR reads using MiXCR and keeps one entry per CDR3 protein. The table records 120,000 or so distinct CDR3 sequences, around 94% of them present only once. The sample comprised CD8+ T cells from PBMCs. All receptors come from a human donor with Susac syndrome. Both conserved end residues are part of each CDR3. The D gene is left open where the match is weak. Rows may omit the clone size; those that give it use once, few, many or a size class.

cdr3_nt	cdr3_aa	d_call	clone_size	v_call	j_call
TGTGCCAGCAGTGGAACAGGGGGCAAGAACTATGGCTACACCTTC	CASSGTGGKNYGYTF	TRBD1	.	TRBV2	TRBJ1-2
TGTGCCACCCTACAGGTGGCAGTCCCCTACGAGCAGTACTTC	CATLQVAVPYEQYF	.	once	TRBV13	TRBJ2-7
TGTGCCAGCAGCCCGGGACAGGCGAATCAGCCCCAGCATTTT	CASSPGQANQPQHF	TRBD1	.	TRBV27	TRBJ1-5
TGTGCCACCAGCAGAGAGCGGTCCTCCACAGATACGCAGTATTTT	CATSRERSSTDTQYF	.	.	TRBV15	TRBJ2-3
TGCAGTGCTGAGCCACTAAGGATATTAAATGACAATGAGCAGTTCTTC	CSAEPLRILNDNEQFF	.	.	TRBV20-1	TRBJ2-1
TGTGCCAGCAGCCACCTAATACAAGAGACCCAGTACTTC	CASSHLIQETQYF	.	.	TRBV3-1	TRBJ2-5
TGCAGCGTCGACCCCGGGACAGCCGAAGCTTTCTTT	CSVDPGTAEAFF	TRBD1	.	TRBV29-1	TRBJ1-1
TGTGCCAGCAGCATCGGACAGAGCTCTGGAAACACCATATATTTT	CASSIGQSSGNTIYF	.	.	TRBV9	TRBJ1-3
TGTGCCAGCAGTGCCGGACAGGGGACTGGCTATGGCTACACCTTC	CASSAGQGTGYGYTF	TRBD1	.	TRBV6-5	TRBJ1-2
TGTGCCAGCAGGGCCAAATCGGGGGGACCCTACGAGCAGTACTTC	CASRAKSGGPYEQYF	TRBD2	.	TRBV12-3/TRBV12-4	TRBJ2-7
TGTGCCACCAGCAGCCGGGACATTAACTATGGCTACACCTTC	CATSSRDINYGYTF	.	.	TRBV15	TRBJ1-2
TGTGCCACCAGCAGAGATCGGGCAGGGACCTACAATGAGCAGTTCTTC	CATSRDRAGTYNEQFF	.	.	TRBV15	TRBJ2-1
TGCGCCAGCAGCTTTAAATGGAGCCAATTGGGCTACACCTTC	CASSFKWSQLGYTF	.	.	TRBV5-1	TRBJ1-2
TGTGCCAGCAGTTTAGATAGCACGAACTACGAGCAGTACTTC	CASSLDSTNYEQYF	.	.	TRBV27	TRBJ2-7
TGCAGCGTTGAAGAATCGGGCGGCTATGGCTACACCTTC	CSVEESGGYGYTF	.	.	TRBV29-1	TRBJ1-2
TGCAGTGCCGCCAGGGGACAGGGAACTAATGAAAAACTGTTTTTT	CSAARGQGTNEKLFF	TRBD1	.	TRBV20-1	TRBJ1-4
TGTGCCAGCAGTTTATCGCCGGGAGCGGGGGGTTTCCAAGAGACCCAGTACTTC	CASSLSPGAGGFQETQYF	TRBD2	.	TRBV27	TRBJ2-5
TGCAGCCCGAGGGTCGAAGAGACCCAGTACTTC	CSPRVEETQYF	.	.	TRBV29-1	TRBJ2-5
TGTGCCAGCAAGGTGGCTGGGAGCGAGCAGTACTTC	CASKVAGSEQYF	.	.	TRBV12-3/TRBV12-4	TRBJ2-7
TGCGCCAGCAGTATACTCCGTAGCGGGGGGGCAGCAGAGACCCAGTACTTC	CASSILRSGGAAETQYF	TRBD2	.	TRBV5-1	TRBJ2-5
TGTGCCAGCAGCGGGGCCGGGACACAGAACTATGGCTACACCTTC	CASSGAGTQNYGYTF	.	.	TRBV3-1	TRBJ1-2
TGTGCCAGCAGCAGGGGGACTAGCAATCAGCCCCAGCATTTT	CASSRGTSNQPQHF	TRBD1	.	TRBV6-2/TRBV6-3	TRBJ1-5
TGTGCCAGCAGGGGAGGGGACGCAGATACGCAGTATTTT	CASRGGDADTQYF	TRBD2	.	TRBV2	TRBJ2-3
TGTGCCAGCAGCTCGGGACAGGGGGCAGGAGAGCAGTACTTC	CASSSGQGAGEQYF	TRBD1	.	TRBV7-9	TRBJ2-7
TGTGCCAGCAGCTTATTTGGGGAAACTAATGAAAAACTGTTTTTT	CASSLFGETNEKLFF	.	.	TRBV13	TRBJ1-4
TGCAGCGGGACGGGACAGGGTCTGACAAAACTGTTTTTT	CSGTGQGLTKLFF	TRBD1	.	TRBV29-1	TRBJ1-4
TGTGCCAGCAGCTTAGCCCGGGACAGGGCCGGTGAAAAACTGTTTTTT	CASSLARDRAGEKLFF	TRBD1	.	TRBV7-6	TRBJ1-4
TGTGCCAGCAGTCCCGGACAAAATTACGAGCAGTACTTC	CASSPGQNYEQYF	.	few	TRBV27	TRBJ2-7
TGTGCCAGCAGTCATGAGGGGGCGGTTGAGCAGTACTTC	CASSHEGAVEQYF	TRBD1	.	TRBV13	TRBJ2-7
TGCAGTGCTAGTAAGGAAACTAACTATGGCTACACCTTC	CSASKETNYGYTF	.	.	TRBV20-1	TRBJ1-2
TGTGCCAGCAGCTCTCGCCGCAACGAGCAGTACTTC	CASSSRRNEQYF	.	.	TRBV3-1	TRBJ2-7
TGCGCCAGCAGCCAAGAGGGGGGATCCCCGCCCCAGCATTTT	CASSQEGGSPPQHF	.	.	TRBV4-3	TRBJ1-5
TGTGCCAGCAGCGTAGAGGCAGCTTATAATTCACCCCTCCACTTT	CASSVEAAYNSPLHF	.	once	TRBV9	TRBJ1-6
TGCGCCAGCAGCCCCCCAGGGAGCAACGAGCAGTACTTC	CASSPPGSNEQYF	.	.	TRBV4-1	TRBJ2-7
TGTGCCAGCAGTGGGGGAGGGTCCTACGAGCAGTACTTC	CASSGGGSYEQYF	TRBD2	.	TRBV12-3/TRBV12-4	TRBJ2-7
TGTGCCAGCAGCTGGGACTCCACCACAGATACGCAGTATTTT	CASSWDSTTDTQYF	.	.	TRBV11-2	TRBJ2-3
TGCGCCAGCAGCTCCCCCGGTGGAGGGAACTCTGAAGCTTTCTTT	CASSSPGGGNSEAFF	.	.	TRBV5-1	TRBJ1-1
TGTGCCAGTAATGGGATTAGGACAGGCTATAGCAATCAGCCCCAGCATTTT	CASNGIRTGYSNQPQHF	TRBD1	.	TRBV19	TRBJ1-5
TGCAGCGCCCCAGAGGGTCCGGAGACCCAGTACTTC	CSAPEGPETQYF	.	once	TRBV29-1	TRBJ2-5
TGCAGTGTACCAAGGGACGAATTCGACTATGGCTACACCTTC	CSVPRDEFDYGYTF	.	.	TRBV20-1	TRBJ1-2
TGTGCCAGCAGCTTTGTGAACACTGAAGCTTTCTTT	CASSFVNTEAFF	.	.	TRBV5-6	TRBJ1-1
TGTGCCAGCAGCTTAGTCGGGACTCCCGCCTACGAGCAGTACTTC	CASSLVGTPAYEQYF	.	.	TRBV5-4	TRBJ2-7
TGTGCCAGCAGCTTGGGCAGGAGCACAGATACGCAGTATTTT	CASSLGRSTDTQYF	.	.	TRBV5-4	TRBJ2-3
TGTGCCAGCAGTCTCACCGGGACAGATTTACCAGCCTACAATGAGCAGTTCTTC	CASSLTGTDLPAYNEQFF	TRBD1	.	TRBV12-3/TRBV12-4	TRBJ2-1
TGTGCCACCAGCAGAGAGGCGGTCGAGCAGTACTTC	CATSREAVEQYF	.	.	TRBV15	TRBJ2-7
TGTGCCAGCAGTTTGGGGACAGGGGTAGGCTACACCTTC	CASSLGTGVGYTF	TRBD1	.	TRBV27	TRBJ1-2
TGTGCCGCAGGGGCAGACATAGCCAATGAGCAGTTCTTC	CAAGADIANEQFF	.	.	TRBV6-5	TRBJ2-1
TGTGCCAGCGAATTTTCCCACGAGCAGTACTTC	CASEFSHEQYF	.	once	TRBV7-9	TRBJ2-7
TGTGCCAGCAGTGAAGGAGCGACAGGGAGGACCTACGAGCAGTACTTC	CASSEGATGRTYEQYF	.	.	TRBV25-1	TRBJ2-7